Following are 27 T cell receptor beta chains from one sample sequenced in a study of T cell repertoires in cytomegalovirus infection (dated by TCRdb to between 2018 and 2020). The sequencer was an Illumina HiSeq 1500. TCRdb's own reprocessing of the public reads used fastp at Q25 and MiXCR and kept productive beta chains. Rows matching on CDR3 protein sequence are summarized as one entry with the most common DNA and genes. This sample has 300,000 to 400,000 distinct CDR3 sequences in its table, and around 29% of those were observed once. The ten largest clones capture around 20% of the sample. Antigens of these TCRs are unknown. The sample's treatment or condition label is to be understood as: in vitro stimulation with specific CMV peptide epitopes to enrich CMV-specific T cells. The sample here was cultured PBMCs, taken from culture after CMV antigen stimulation. These receptors were obtained from a human donor in good health (CMV status not recorded). Some clones in this sample may be carry-over from other donors' samples.

CDR3 loop: CASSPHGGTANTGELFF. The CDR3 nucleotides read TGTGCCAGCAGCCCGCATGGAGGGACGGCGAACACCGGGGAGCTGTTTTTT. The rearrangement links TRBV4-2 to TRBJ2-2; D possibly corresponds to TRBD2 (6 bases). The CDR3 covers 17 residues. Germline V CDR1 and CDR2: LGHNA, YNFKEQ. V shed 4 bases and J shed 0 bases, with 15 bases lying between them.

The chain joins TRBV5-1 to TRBJ1-2, with 7 bases that match TRBD1. The CDR3 runs 15 residues. V was clipped by 4 bases and J by 3 bases; unmatched bases: 9. Per germline, CDR1 SGHRS and CDR2 YFSETQ. In nucleotides, the CDR3 is TGCGCCAGCAGCGCTCGACAGGGAACGGACTATGGCTACACCTTC. Translating gives CASSARQGTDYGYTF.

This chain connects TRBV18 to TRBJ1-1; TRBD1 agrees at 7 bases. This CDR3 is 12 amino acids long. Germline CDR1 reads KGHSH; CDR2 reads LQKENI. V was clipped by 3 bases and J by 8 bases; unmatched bases: 3. The CDR3 sequence: CASSPDRKEAFF. The CDR3 DNA reads as TGTGCCAGCTCACCGGACAGGAAAGAAGCTTTCTTT.

The chain links TRBV7-3 to TRBJ1-2; 7 bases align to TRBD1. Germline V lookup: CDR1 SGHTA, CDR2 FQGTGA. This CDR3 has 16 amino acids. J gave up 0 bases and V 2 bases, and 6 bases lay outside the gene matches. Here the CDR3 reads CASSLGGQSSNYGYTF. The DNA for the CDR3 is TGTGCCAGCAGCTTAGGGGGACAGTCTTCTAACTATGGCTACACCTTC. The variable domain in full, with the rest retrieved from reference TRBV7-3 and TRBJ1-2, is GAGVSQTPSNKVTEKGKYVELRCDPISGHTALYWYRQSLGQGPEFLIYFQGTGAADDSGLPNDRFFAVRPEGSVSTLKIQRTERGDSAVYLCASSLGGQSSNYGYTFGSGTRLTVV.

This clonotype was seen more than once but under ten times. This rearrangement joins TRBV6-1 to TRBJ1-1; possibly TRBD1 for D (5 bases). The germline V gene has CDR1 MNHNS and CDR2 SASEGT. V was shortened by 5 bases and J by 7 bases, with 17 bases between the two germline ends. CDR3 length equals 14 residues. The CDR3 sequence is CASSLASGHGEAFF. The CDR3 DNA follows: TGTGCCAGCAGTTTGGCATCGGGGCACGGTGAAGCTTTCTTT.

This chain links TRBV5-4 with TRBJ2-7; the match to TRBD2 covers 12 bases. The CDR3 has 15 amino acids. V shed 4 bases and J 1 base; nucleotides not matched to a gene: 3. CDR1 is SGHNT and CDR2 is YYREEE in the germline V gene (reference sequence). The CDR3: CASSPGLAGSYEQYF. For the CDR3, the DNA is TGTGCCAGCAGCCCGGGACTAGCGGGTTCCTACGAGCAGTACTTC.

This clonotype appeared a few times. This chain uses TRBV24-1 with TRBJ2-2, with TRBD1 matching over 10 bases. With V trimmed by 1 base and J by 2 bases, 6 bases remained unmatched. The CDR3 is 18 residues long. Germline V gene sequence: CDR1 KGHDR, CDR2 SFDVKD. The CDR3 protein is CATSDFRDRGLNTGELFF. The CDR3 DNA sequence: TGTGCCACCAGTGATTTCCGGGACAGGGGATTAAACACCGGGGAGCTGTTTTTT.

This chain joins TRBV27 and TRBJ2-1; perhaps TRBD2 as D (5 bases). The germline gives CDR1 MNHEY, CDR2 SMNVEV (reference sequence). V was clipped by 3 bases and J by 0 bases, with 24 bases between them. There are 20 residues in the CDR3. The CDR3 sequence is CASSLRGMNGRRSSYNEQFF. As DNA, the CDR3 is TGTGCCAGCAGTTTGCGAGGGATGAATGGGCGGAGATCCTCCTACAATGAGCAGTTCTTC.

This clonotype occurred a few times. V usage is TRBV20-1 and J usage is TRBJ2-7; 9 bases match TRBD2. Germline CDR1 is DFQATT and CDR2 is SNEGSKA (reference sequence). This CDR3 is built from 15 residues. The V segment lost 0 bases and the J segment 0 bases; nucleotides outside the gene matches: 3. For the CDR3, the DNA is TGCAGTGCTAGAGATTGGCGGGAGGGCTCCTACGAGCAGTACTTC. Translated, it gives CSARDWREGSYEQYF.

The chain combines TRBV20-1 with TRBJ1-1; D is uncertain. Trimming left V 0 bases short and J 2 bases short, with 4 bases between. From germline, CDR1 is DFQATT and CDR2 SNEGSKA (reference sequence). This CDR3 is built from 12 residues. The DNA for the CDR3 is TGCAGTGCTAGAGAAACTAACACTGAAGCTTTCTTT. Protein sequence: CSARETNTEAFF.

This clonotype showed up just a few times. The rearrangement uses TRBV7-2 and TRBJ1-5, with 8 bases identical to TRBD1. There are 15 residues in the CDR3. In germline, CDR1 is SGHTA, CDR2 FQGNSA. V was pared by 5 bases and J by 6 bases, with 9 bases of the junction left unmatched. CDR3 in DNA: TGTGCCAGCAGCCCCACAGGGGGATTGGGTCAGCCCCAGCATTTT. It is translated as CASSPTGGLGQPQHF.

This clonotype showed up just a few times. The V call is TRBV7-3, the J call TRBJ2-5; no firm D call. The CDR3 spans 13 residues. Trimming stripped 4 bases from V and 7 bases from J, with 13 bases between. Germline-derived CDR1 and CDR2 are SGHTA and FQGTGA. Here the CDR3 DNA reads TGTGCCAGCAGCTCAGGATCCTGGGGGACCCAGTACTTC. Protein: CASSSGSWGTQYF.

V usage is TRBV19 and J usage is TRBJ2-2, with D perhaps being TRBD1 or TRBD2 (5 bases each). Trimming removed 8 bases at V and 2 bases at J, with 9 bases between. Per germline, CDR1 LNHDA and CDR2 SQIVND (reference sequence). This CDR3 has 13 amino acids. CDR3 sequence reads: CASWDGNTGELFF. CDR3 sequence (DNA): TGTGCCAGTTGGGACGGAAACACCGGGGAGCTGTTTTTT.

V is TRBV12-3 or TRBV12-4 and J is TRBJ2-1; TRBD2 matches at 7 bases. The trim removed 1 base at V and 5 bases at J, leaving 5 bases unmatched. This CDR3 spans 15 amino acids. The CDR3 protein is CASSLDQRGNNEQFF. The CDR3 coding sequence is TGTGCCAGCAGTTTAGACCAGCGGGGTAACAATGAGCAGTTCTTC.

This clonotype was observed a few times. The rearrangement uses TRBV10-3 and TRBJ1-1, with a possible D match to TRBD1 (5 bases). V gave up 3 bases and J gave up 4 bases, with 15 bases separating them. CDR1 is ENHRY, CDR2 SYGVKD, per germline. The CDR3 is 15 amino acids. CDR3 protein: CAISERAGSITEAFF. As DNA, the CDR3 is TGTGCCATCAGTGAAAGAGCAGGGTCGATCACTGAAGCTTTCTTT.

This chain links TRBV5-1 with TRBJ2-1; 11 bases are shared with TRBD2. The CDR3 is made up of 16 amino acids. Germline V gene sequence: CDR1 SGHRS, CDR2 YFSETQ. V was clipped by 4 bases and J by 6 bases; unmatched bases: 9. In nucleotides, the CDR3 is TGCGCCAGCAGCGAAATGGGACTAGCGGTGAGCAATGAGCAGTTCTTC. It translates to CASSEMGLAVSNEQFF.

The chain employs TRBV7-9 and TRBJ1-2; tentatively, D is TRBD1 (5 bases). Trimming stripped 5 bases from V and 4 bases from J, with 11 bases between. This CDR3 has 13 residues. CDR1 SEHNR and CDR2 FQNEAQ come from the germline V gene (reference sequence). DNA of the CDR3: TGTGCCAGCAGCCAGGGCACTTTCTATGGCTACACCTTC. This translates into CASSQGTFYGYTF. Looking up the rest from reference TRBV7-9 and TRBJ1-2 gives the full variable domain: DTGVSQNPRHKITKRGQNVTFRCDPISEHNRLYWYRQTLGQGPEFLTYFQNEAQLEKSRLLSDRFSAERPKGSFSTLEIQRTEQGDSAMYLCASSQGTFYGYTFGSGTRLTVV.

This clonotype has more than one count but fewer than ten. This rearrangement joins TRBV7-2 to TRBJ2-1; D may be TRBD2 (6 bases). The CDR3 spans 18 residues. Germline CDR1 SGHTA, CDR2 FQGNSA. Trimming shortened V by 1 base and J by 0 bases, and 16 bases separated the two germline ends. The CDR3 DNA is TGTGCCAGCAGCTTAGGACTAGTAGGGCTCGGCTCCTACAATGAGCAGTTCTTC. Residues: CASSLGLVGLGSYNEQFF.

This clonotype was detected many times. The chain carries TRBV7-2 and TRBJ1-5; 10 bases match TRBD1. The CDR3 contains 16 residues. The V and J ends lost 5 bases and 6 bases, in that order; junction bases with no gene match: 10. Germline CDR1 SGHTA, CDR2 FQGNSA. CDR3 amino acids: CASSLYGTGEGQPQHF. CDR3 sequence (DNA): TGTGCCAGCAGCCTATACGGGACAGGGGAAGGTCAGCCCCAGCATTTT.

J is TRBJ2-2 and V is TRBV7-3; 10 bases are a match to TRBD1. Losses at the gene ends were 6 bases for V and 5 bases for J; bases not matched to a gene: 6. The CDR3 is 15 amino acids. Germline CDR1 is SGHTA and CDR2 is FQGTGA. The CDR3 spells CASRPGQGSTGELFF. CDR3 in DNA: TGTGCCAGCAGGCCGGGACAGGGGTCTACCGGGGAGCTGTTTTTT.

The J gene is TRBJ1-1, the V gene TRBV19; D ambiguous. Germline V lookup: CDR1 LNHDA, CDR2 SQIVND (reference sequence). Trimming pared 5 bases from V and 0 bases from J, leaving 13 bases between. The CDR3 consists of 15 residues. The CDR3 nucleotides read TGTGCCAGTAGTGTAGGAGCTCTGCTGAACACTGAAGCTTTCTTT. As protein: CASSVGALLNTEAFF.

The V call is TRBV19, the J call TRBJ2-7, with 10 bases identical to TRBD2. The V gene's germline CDR1 is LNHDA and CDR2 SQIVND (reference sequence). This CDR3 region has 15 residues. V dropped 4 bases and J dropped 5; count of bases not matched to a gene: 8. This chain's CDR3 is CASSTKAGGPHEQYF. The CDR3 DNA sequence: TGTGCCAGTAGTACAAAAGCGGGAGGGCCCCACGAGCAGTACTTC.

This clonotype appeared many times. The chain couples TRBV29-1 to TRBJ2-3, with 10 bases lining up with TRBD2. Per germline, CDR1 SQVTM and CDR2 ANQGSEA. The CDR3 is 15 residues long. The V and J ends lost 8 bases and 4 bases, in that order; junction bases with no gene match: 12. CDR3 residues: CSLSIAGGTADTQYF. Written as DNA, the CDR3 is TGCAGCCTATCTATAGCGGGAGGAACGGCAGATACGCAGTATTTT.

DNA for the CDR3: TGTGCCATCAGCACCCATACTAGCGGCGACACCGGGGAGCTGTTTTTT. Translating gives CAISTHTSGDTGELFF. The gene calls are TRBV10-3 and TRBJ2-2; 8 positions match TRBD2. J was trimmed by 3 bases and V by 6 bases; bases with no gene match: 9. The germline gives CDR1 ENHRY, CDR2 SYGVKD. The CDR3 contains 16 residues.

The chain carries TRBV10-3 and TRBJ1-4; TRBD1 is a possible D gene (6 bases). The CDR3 covers 14 residues. Germline-derived CDR1 and CDR2 are ENHRY and SYGVKD. V gave up 6 bases and J gave up 0 bases, with 8 bases separating them. CDR3 loop: CAIRGQTTNEKLFF. CDR3 DNA sequence: TGTGCCATCAGGGGACAAACAACTAATGAAAAACTGTTTTTT.

This chain connects TRBV29-1 to TRBJ1-5, with unresolved D. V lost 6 bases to trimming and J lost 0 bases, with 9 bases between them. The CDR3 spans 13 residues. CDR1 and CDR2 (germline): SQVTM, ANQGSEA. The CDR3 nucleotides are TGCAGCGTCGGACCGAATAGCAATCAGCCCCAGCATTTT. Translation: CSVGPNSNQPQHF.

This rearrangement joins TRBV12-3 or TRBV12-4 to TRBJ2-1, with 7 bases matching TRBD2. The CDR3 extends over 14 amino acids. Trimming removed 1 base from V and 6 bases from J; junction bases left unmatched: 3. The DNA for the CDR3 is TGTGCCAGCAGTTTAGAGACTAGCCGCAATGAGCAGTTCTTC. Its translation: CASSLETSRNEQFF.